This TCR beta chain emerged from a study of T-cell memory formation after mild COVID-19. Each CDR3 protein gets one entry after TCRdb re-called the 5' RACE reads with MiXCR. The sample contains approximately 290,000 distinct CDR3 sequences, about a sixth of which appear only once. V was shortened by 4 bases and J by 2 bases, with 5 bases between the two germline ends. From germline, CDR1 is SGHRS and CDR2 YFSETQ. CDR3 size: 12 residues. The J gene is TRBJ2-3, the V gene TRBV5-1; D unresolved. The sequenced sample was PBMCs or a T cell subset sorted from them (not recorded which). This TCR came from a man aged 18 to 35 who had mild COVID-19 (a few samples of this study predate the infection). Cell type and time point are not known. CDR3 DNA: TGCGCCAGCAGCACCCCCACAGATACGCAGTATTTT. This sequence encodes CASSTPTDTQYF. The full variable domain, completed using reference TRBV5-1 and TRBJ2-3, is KAGVTQTPRYLIKTRGQQVTLSCSPISGHRSVSWYQQTPGQGLQFLFEYFSETQRNKGNFPGRFSGRQFSNSRSEMNVSTLELGDSALYLCASSTPTDTQYFGPGTRLTVL.